The clone carrying this T cell receptor beta chain was seen a few times. Its antigen is currently unknown. In the same sample, other DNA sequences code for this CDR3. These data come from a study of OX40 agonist ivuxolimab in advanced cancers. About the research overall: Three dose-escalation patients had partial responses: one with hepatocellular carcinoma and two with cutaneous melanoma. General observations from the study: Dose levels from 0.1 to 3.0 mg/kg saw CD4+ and CD8+ blood T cells expand clonally by week 6.

Libraries were prepared by immunoSEQ multiplex PCR; TCRdb keeps only in-frame clonotypes and omits some of them. The sample holds about 98,000 clones; approximately 86% are singletons and the top ten take around 0.82%. This clonotype originated in an adult with an advanced solid tumor such as melanoma, head and neck, liver or kidney cancer. The specimen was CD4+ or CD8+ T cells sorted from blood, collected in a trial of the OX40 agonist ivuxolimab.

The CDR3 is CASSESDSGANVLTF. DNA of the CDR3: TGTGCCAGCAGTGAATCGGACTCTGGGGCCAACGTCCTGACTTTC. V is TRBV2 and J is TRBJ2-6; no clear D. The CDR3 loop spans 15 amino acids. The ends were cut back, 2 bases at V and 0 bases at J, with 5 bases in the middle. Germline V gives CDR1 SNHLY, CDR2 FYNNEI.